A single sample is the source of the 19 T cell receptor beta chains below, sequenced in a study of blood T cells in healthy people across ages. It was with a sample-barcoded 5' primer and a J-beta primer mix that a second PCR of roughly 7 to 12 cycles was run. A single record per CDR3 protein comes from TCRdb applying MiXCR to the 5' RACE reads. This table holds 950,000 to 1,200,000 distinct CDR3 sequences, roughly two fifths found once. Sequencing used blood. The receptors were gathered from a man younger than 30 in good health.

Here the CDR3 reads CASGSGTWNTEAFF. DNA of the CDR3: TGCGCCAGCGGATCCGGGACGTGGAACACTGAAGCTTTCTTT. The V gene is TRBV5-1, the J gene TRBJ1-1; weak D call: TRBD1 (5 bases). This CDR3 contains 14 residues. The germline V gene has CDR1 SGHRS and CDR2 YFSETQ. Trimming shortened V by 7 bases and J by 1 base, and 14 bases separated the two germline ends. Drawing the rest from reference TRBV5-1 and TRBJ1-1, the complete variable domain is KAGVTQTPRYLIKTRGQQVTLSCSPISGHRSVSWYQQTPGQGLQFLFEYFSETQRNKGNFPGRFSGRQFSNSRSEMNVSTLELGDSALYLCASGSGTWNTEAFFGQGTRLTVV.

This clonotype has more than one count but fewer than ten. V and J are TRBV7-2 and TRBJ1-4; 8 bases fit TRBD1. V lost 5 bases and J lost 0; bases outside the gene matches: 2. Per the germline V gene, CDR1 is SGHTA and CDR2 is FQGNSA. There are 15 residues in the CDR3. Here the CDR3 DNA reads TGTGCCAGCAGCGAGGACAGGGCAACTAATGAAAAACTGTTTTTT. This sequence encodes CASSEDRATNEKLFF.

The chain joins TRBV2 to TRBJ2-5, with 7 positions matching TRBD2. V trimming: 5 bases; J trimming: 2 bases; junction bases outside the gene matches: 8. The CDR3 extends over 15 amino acids. Germline V gives CDR1 SNHLY, CDR2 FYNNEI. The DNA of the CDR3 is TGTGCCAGCAGTCCGAGCGGGGCGAAACAAGAGACCCAGTACTTC. Residues: CASSPSGAKQETQYF.

V is TRBV6-5 and J is TRBJ2-5, with a tentative D call TRBD2 (6 bases). Trimming left V 2 bases short and J 5 bases short, with 12 bases between. In germline, CDR1 is MNHEY, CDR2 SVGAGI. The CDR3 sequence is 14 residues long. The CDR3 sequence is CASSYQTRGETQYF. The CDR3 DNA reads as TGTGCCAGCAGTTACCAGACTAGAGGGGAGACCCAGTACTTC.

This clonotype has more than one count but fewer than ten. The chain has TRBV9 and TRBJ2-7, with D possibly TRBD2 on 6 matching bases. Trimming pared 4 bases from V and 1 base from J, leaving 15 bases between. CDR1 is SGDLS and CDR2 is YYNGEE in the germline V gene. The CDR3 sequence is 15 residues long. The CDR3 sequence: CASSQYRDLSYEQYF. The DNA of the CDR3 is TGTGCCAGCAGCCAATACCGGGACTTATCCTACGAGCAGTACTTC.

The J gene is TRBJ1-2, the V gene TRBV10-3; 7 bases are a match to TRBD1. The CDR3 totals 13 residues. After removal of 7 bases from V and 6 bases from J, the junction contained 8 bases not matched to a gene. Germline-derived CDR1 and CDR2 are ENHRY and SYGVKD. CDR3 nucleotides: TGTGCCATCACCGCGGACAGGACTGATGGCTACACCTTC. Translating it yields CAITADRTDGYTF.

This clonotype was seen a few times. The genes are TRBV25-1 and TRBJ2-2; D perhaps matches TRBD1 (5 bases). The germline V gene encodes CDR1 MGHDK and CDR2 SYGVNS. V lost 1 base, J lost 4 bases, and 7 bases lay in between. The CDR3 loop spans 14 amino acids. The CDR3 spells CASSESRATGELFF. DNA for the CDR3: TGTGCCAGCAGTGAATCCAGGGCCACCGGGGAGCTGTTTTTT.

This clonotype was seen more than once but under ten times. The chain employs TRBV6-2 or TRBV6-3 and TRBJ2-7; TRBD1 aligns across 8 bases. The J call may be mistaken, given a closer DNA end match to TRBJ2-5. Germline-derived CDR1 and CDR2 are MNHEY and SVGEGT. This CDR3 contains 13 residues. The CDR3: CASRGTGSETQYF. The CDR3 DNA sequence: TGTGCCAGCAGGGGGACAGGTTCAGAGACCCAGTACTTC.

V is TRBV2 and J is TRBJ2-7; D is perhaps TRBD2 (5 bases). The CDR3 runs 13 residues. The germline V gene encodes CDR1 SNHLY and CDR2 FYNNEI. V lost 4 bases to trimming and J lost 2 bases, with 9 bases between them. The DNA for the CDR3 is TGTGCCAGCAGTGTGGAGCGGACCTACGAGCAGTACTTC. Protein product: CASSVERTYEQYF.

This clonotype showed up just a few times. The chain employs TRBV4-3 and TRBJ1-4, with 8 nucleotides matching TRBD1. The CDR3 spans 16 residues. V lost 3 bases and J lost 1; bases outside the gene matches: 4. Germline assignment: CDR1 LGHNA and CDR2 YSLEER. The CDR3 loop reads CASSQYRGGTNEKLFF. CDR3 coding DNA: TGCGCCAGCAGCCAGTACAGGGGGGGAACTAATGAAAAACTGTTTTTT.

This clonotype was seen a few times. The CDR3 nucleotides read TGTGCCAGCAGTTACTTCGCAGGCCAAGAGACCCAGTACTTC. Translation: CASSYFAGQETQYF. J is TRBJ2-5 and V is TRBV6-5, with D unresolved. V was clipped by 1 base and J by 1 base, with 7 bases between them. This CDR3 comprises 14 residues. Germline V gene data show CDR1 as MNHEY and CDR2 as SVGAGI.

This clonotype has a handful of counts. The chain uses TRBV4-1 and TRBJ2-5; D gene ambiguous. Germline values: CDR1 MGHRA, CDR2 YSYEKL. Trimming shortened V by 5 bases and J by 3 bases, and 16 bases separated the two germline ends. The CDR3 spans 15 residues. CDR3 sequence: CASSSFGTAKETQYF. The DNA for the CDR3 is TGCGCCAGCAGCTCCTTCGGTACAGCAAAAGAGACCCAGTACTTC.

The rearrangement uses TRBV7-2 and TRBJ2-7; 8 nucleotides agree with TRBD2. Germline CDR1 and CDR2: SGHTA and FQGNSA. The junction had 7 bases not matched to a gene; V was cut back by 3 bases and J by 0 bases. There are 16 residues in the CDR3. CDR3 nucleotides: TGTGCCAGCAGCTTTTCCGGCGGGGGGACCTCCTACGAGCAGTACTTC. Translation: CASSFSGGGTSYEQYF. The entire variable domain, with the rest obtained from reference TRBV7-2 and TRBJ2-7, is as follows: GAGVSQSPSNKVTEKGKDVELRCDPISGHTALYWYRQSLGQGLEFLIYFQGNSAPDKSGLPSDRFSAERTGGSVSTLTIQRTQQEDSAVYLCASSFSGGGTSYEQYFGPGTRLTVT.

The chain uses TRBV2 and TRBJ2-3, with 12 positions matching TRBD2. Looked up from germline, CDR1 is SNHLY and CDR2 is FYNNEI. V was clipped by 4 bases and J by 6 bases; unmatched bases: 5. CDR3 length equals 15 residues. This chain's CDR3 is CASSARLAGADTQYF. CDR3 in DNA: TGTGCCAGCAGTGCCAGACTAGCGGGGGCGGATACGCAGTATTTT.

This clonotype was observed a few times. This chain joins TRBV4-1 and TRBJ2-1; no reliable D call. This CDR3 is 16 amino acids long. The V gene's germline CDR1 is MGHRA and CDR2 YSYEKL. Trimming removed 1 base at V and 0 bases at J, with 10 bases between. The CDR3 protein is CASSQVFWISYNEQFF. The DNA of the CDR3 is TGCGCCAGCAGCCAAGTCTTCTGGATCTCCTACAATGAGCAGTTCTTC.

This clonotype appeared a few times. CDR3 in DNA: TGTGCCAGCAGCTTGGGGAATAACTATGGCTACACCTTC. Residues: CASSLGNNYGYTF. The genes are TRBV12-3 or TRBV12-4 and TRBJ1-2; D is unresolved. The CDR3 runs to 13 residues. V gave up 6 bases and J gave up 1 base, with 9 bases separating them.

The chain recombines TRBV5-6 with TRBJ2-1, with D tentatively TRBD1 (6 bases). Germline V CDR1 and CDR2: SGHDT, YYEEEE. V was trimmed by 0 bases and J by 4 bases, leaving 17 bases between them. The CDR3 loop spans 17 amino acids. The CDR3 nucleotides are TGTGCCAGCAGCTTGGAAAGGGACACCTGGGCTTACAATGAGCAGTTCTTC. This gives the protein CASSLERDTWAYNEQFF.

The chain links TRBV4-1 to TRBJ1-1; 7 bases match TRBD1. Germline V lookup: CDR1 MGHRA, CDR2 YSYEKL. J was trimmed by 2 bases and V by 4 bases; bases with no gene match: 7. The CDR3 runs 15 residues. The CDR3 region has the DNA TGCGCCAGCAGCCTCCCTAGACAGGGCAACACTGAAGCTTTCTTT. Its protein is CASSLPRQGNTEAFF.

This clonotype was counted a single time. The V call is TRBV28, the J call TRBJ2-7; no clear D gene. The assigned J gene may be wrong: the sequence end matches TRBJ2-5 better. The CDR3 runs to 13 residues. Per the germline V gene, CDR1 is MDHEN and CDR2 is SYDVKM. The CDR3 sequence: CASRESGKETQYF. The CDR3 region has the DNA TGTGCCAGCAGGGAGTCGGGCAAAGAGACCCAGTACTTC.